These 5 T cell receptor beta chains came from one sample sequenced in a study of brain T cells in children with intractable seizures. Sample time point: blood from clinic visit 5 months post-surgery; TSC patient then seizure free. Profiling relied on immunoSEQ multiplex PCR, and the TCRdb table lists in-frame clones only, not all of them. This sample has hundreds of thousands of clones; over 90% occur once, and the top ten carry 5% to 7%. Sequenced here: peripheral blood, sampled roughly 5 months after surgery. These TCRs come from a boy younger than two with tuberous sclerosis and intractable seizures.

The chain uses TRBV6-1 and TRBJ2-5, with no clear D. The germline V gene has CDR1 MNHNS and CDR2 SASEGT. The CDR3 contains 13 residues. The V gene lost 1 base and the J gene lost 4 bases, with 7 bases spanning the gap. As DNA, the CDR3 is TGTGCCAGCAGTGAAGGCACTCGAGAGACCCAGTACTTC. Translation: CASSEGTRETQYF.

This sequence joins TRBV6-1 and TRBJ1-2, with unresolved D. In germline, CDR1 is MNHNS, CDR2 SASEGT. The CDR3 contains 14 residues. V gave up 0 bases and J gave up 0 bases, with 5 bases separating them. DNA of the CDR3: TGTGCCAGCAGTGAAGCCACCGCTAACTATGGCTACACCTTC. Encoded protein: CASSEATANYGYTF.

The chain employs TRBV5-1 and TRBJ2-2, with D possibly matching TRBD2 (5 bases). Germline V gene data show CDR1 as SGHRS and CDR2 as YFSETQ. The CDR3 loop spans 15 amino acids. V was pared by 0 bases and J by 5 bases, with 11 bases between. For the CDR3, the DNA is TGCGCCAGCAGCTTGGGTCTCCGGGATACCGGGGAGCTGTTTTTT. Its translation: CASSLGLRDTGELFF.

J is TRBJ2-3 and V is TRBV6-2 or TRBV6-3; D gene ambiguous. Trimming pared 0 bases from V and 2 bases from J, leaving 12 bases between. The germline V gene has CDR1 MNHEY and CDR2 SVGEGT. The CDR3 contains 16 residues. The CDR3 sequence: CASSYSSASNTDTQYF. The CDR3 DNA reads TGTGCCAGCAGTTACTCTTCGGCCTCAAACACAGATACGCAGTATTTT.

The V and J genes are TRBV20-1 and TRBJ2-7, with TRBD2 matching over 10 bases. The CDR3 runs to 16 residues. The germline V gene encodes CDR1 DFQATT and CDR2 SNEGSKA (reference sequence). J lost 5 bases, V lost 3 bases, and 13 bases had no gene match. CDR3 amino acids: CSASLGAGGPGNEQYF. DNA for the CDR3: TGCAGTGCTAGTTTAGGAGCGGGAGGGCCGGGGAACGAGCAGTACTTC.